The entry below describes one TCR beta chain. PCR employed 60 Vbeta and 13 Jbeta primers. Libraries were prepared by immunoSEQ multiplex PCR; TCRdb keeps only in-frame clonotypes and omits some of them. The table lists 100,000 to 150,000 clones, roughly four fifths of them singletons, with roughly 10% in the top ten. Germline V lookup: CDR1 SNHLY, CDR2 FYNNEI. The CDR3 spans 15 residues. V lost 2 bases, J lost 4 bases, and 5 bases stayed unmatched. Each donor's status was that of a healthy bone marrow donor. This sample stems from a study of cytomegalovirus exposure and HLA in healthy donors. The rearrangement uses TRBV2 and TRBJ1-2, with 9 bases matching TRBD1. This sequence originates from a male donor in good health and CMV-seropositive. Sequenced sample: PBMCs. The DNA of the CDR3 is TGTGCCAGCAGTGAATTAAGACAGGGGGGCTATGGCTACACCTTC. Amino acids: CASSELRQGGYGYTF. Full variable domain (rest looked up from reference TRBV2 and TRBJ1-2): EPEVTQTPSHQVTQMGQEVILRCVPISNHLYFYWYRQILGQKVEFLVSFYNNEISEKSEIFDDQFSVERPDGSNFTLKIRSTKLEDSAMYFCASSELRQGGYGYTFGSGTRLTVV.